Listed below are T cell receptor beta chains from one sample, sequenced in a study of T cell repertoires in cytomegalovirus infection. TCRdb re-called the reads through MiXCR, storing one row per CDR3 protein. Here the sample spans 630,000 or so distinct CDR3 sequences, 24% being singletons. The sequenced sample was CD8+ T cells from PBMCs. These receptor sequences come from a human donor in good health (CMV status not recorded). Some clones in this sample may be carry-over from other donors' samples. Each CDR3 is given with its conserved first and last residue. A D gene is named only where the DNA matches it firmly. Expanded clones are given a class, and other clones once, few, many or no size at all.

NA,TRBJ2-5,TRBV5-1,NA,TGCGCCAGCAGCTTAATCCCGGACCTAGAAGAGACCCAGTACTTC,CASSLIPDLEETQYF
many,TRBJ2-3,TRBV7-9,NA,TGTGCCAGCAGCGTTGAGGAGGACACAGATACGCAGTATTTT,CASSVEEDTDTQYF
few,TRBJ1-1,TRBV5-4,TRBD1,TGTGCCAGCAGCCTCGGGACAGGGCAGGGAGCTTTCTTT,CASSLGTGQGAFF
NA,TRBJ2-2,TRBV29-1,NA,TGCAGCGTTGAAATCGGGGCCGGGGAGCTGTTTTTT,CSVEIGAGELFF
few,TRBJ2-7,TRBV7-2,NA,TGTGCCAGCAGCCCCCATGGATACGAGCAGTACTTC,CASSPHGYEQYF
NA,TRBJ2-7,TRBV18,TRBD2,TGTGCCAGCTCACCTTCCGGGACTAGCGGGGCTTTCTACGAGCAGTACTTC,CASSPSGTSGAFYEQYF
NA,TRBJ1-1,TRBV10-3,NA,TGTGCCATCAGTGAATCGGGAAGTAACACTGAAGCTTTCTTT,CAISESGSNTEAFF
NA,TRBJ2-1,TRBV4-1,NA,TGCGCCAGCAGCCTAATTCCCTTAATCAATCGAGGGGAAAACAATGAGCAGTTCTTC,CASSLIPLINRGENNEQFF
many,TRBJ1-1,TRBV7-6,NA,TGTGCCAGCAGCTTAGCGGGGGACACTGAAGCTTTCTTT,CASSLAGDTEAFF
few,TRBJ2-5,TRBV6-6,TRBD1,TGTGCCAGCAGTGCAGACAGGGGAGGAGAGACCCAGTACTTC,CASSADRGGETQYF
NA,TRBJ1-1,TRBV4-2,NA,TGTGCCAGCAGCCAAGATCAAGCCGGGATGAACACTGAAGCTTTCTTT,CASSQDQAGMNTEAFF
many,TRBJ2-5,TRBV7-9,NA,TGTGCCAGCAGCTTTTACCGGGACGAAGAGACCCAGTACTTC,CASSFYRDEETQYF
NA,TRBJ2-5,TRBV28,TRBD2,TGTGCCAGCAGTTCGGGGACTAGCGGGCCGATCCAGGTAGAGACCCAGTACTTC,CASSSGTSGPIQVETQYF
few,TRBJ2-2,TRBV14,NA,TGTGCCAGCAGCCACGTCGACCCGGATCGAAAGCAAACCGGGGAGCTGTTTTTT,CASSHVDPDRKQTGELFF
few,TRBJ2-7,TRBV10-3,TRBD1,TGTGCCATCAGTGAGCTGTCGGGACAGGGGGACAGCGAGCAGTACTTC,CAISELSGQGDSEQYF
many,TRBJ1-2,TRBV7-6,NA,TGTGCCAGCAGCCCAAACACCAACTATGGCTACACCTTC,CASSPNTNYGYTF
NA,TRBJ2-6,TRBV5-1,NA,TGCGCCAGCAGCTTCTCAGGGGAAGCCGGGCTGGATCCAACTGGGGCCAACGTCCTGACTTTC,CASSFSGEAGLDPTGANVLTF
NA,TRBJ1-1,TRBV7-2,NA,TGTGCCAGCAGCCTATATACAGGGTACACTGAAGCTTTCTTT,CASSLYTGYTEAFF
NA,TRBJ2-7,TRBV6-5,NA,TGTGCCAGCAGTTACGATCGCGAGCAGTACTTC,CASSYDREQYF
few,TRBJ1-2,TRBV2,NA,TGTGCCAGCAGTGGAAGTAGCCAGGACAACTTC,CASSGSSQDNF
many,TRBJ2-3,TRBV7-2,TRBD1,TGTGCCAGCAGCTTAGGGGCCAGGGGGCGCGGTACCACTAGCACAGATACGCAGTATTTT,CASSLGARGRGTTSTDTQYF
few,TRBJ1-2,TRBV20-1,NA,TGCAGTGCTCCAATCCCCAGGGGCGAAAAACCTATTGCGGCCGGCTACACCTTC,CSAPIPRGEKPIAAGYTF
NA,TRBJ2-1,TRBV11-2,TRBD2,TGTGCCAGCAGCTTCCTACTAGCGGGGGGGACGCCAGGGCAGTTCTTC,CASSFLLAGGTPGQFF
few,TRBJ2-1,TRBV20-1,NA,TGCAGTGCTAGGGGGGGGGGCGCTGAGCAGTTCTTC,CSARGGGAEQFF
NA,TRBJ2-7,TRBV29-1,TRBD1,TGCAGCATTGTAGGGACAGCCAACTCCTACGAGCAGTACTTC,CSIVGTANSYEQYF
NA,TRBJ2-7,TRBV7-9,TRBD1,TGTGCCAGCAGCCCAGGGGGCCCCGGGCAGTACTTC,CASSPGGPGQYF
many,TRBJ1-4,TRBV7-2,NA,TGTGCCAGCAGCTCGACAGCGCTTAATGAAAAACTGTTTTTT,CASSSTALNEKLFF
many,TRBJ1-5,TRBV7-4,NA,TGTGCCAGCAGCTCTTGTATCAATCAGCCCCAGCATTTT,CASSSCINQPQHF
NA,TRBJ1-1,TRBV20-1,NA,TGCAGTGCTCCCGGGAGGAACACTGAAGCTTTCTTT,CSAPGRNTEAFF
NA,TRBJ2-3,TRBV2,NA,TGTGCCAGCAAGTGGGCAGGTAGCACAGATACGCAGTATTTT,CASKWAGSTDTQYF
NA,TRBJ1-1,TRBV6-2/TRBV6-3,NA,TGTGCCAGCCTCAGGGGAAAGAACACTGAAGCTTTCTTT,CASLRGKNTEAFF
few,TRBJ2-1,TRBV14,NA,TGTGCCAGCAGCCCCCGACAGGGAGGCTTCAATGAGCAGTTCTTC,CASSPRQGGFNEQFF
NA,TRBJ2-5,TRBV7-9,NA,TGTACCAGCAGCCCCGGGGACCTCCAAGAGACCCAGTACTTC,CTSSPGDLQETQYF
few,TRBJ2-3,TRBV7-9,NA,TGTGCCAGCAGCTTAGGAAGCTATACGCAGTATTTT,CASSLGSYTQYF
many,TRBJ2-3,TRBV7-9,TRBD1,TGTGCCAGCAGCCACGGGACAGTCGGCACAGATACGCAGTATTTT,CASSHGTVGTDTQYF
NA,TRBJ2-7,TRBV20-1,NA,TGCAGTGCTAGTCGGCAAAGGGGAACGGGAATAAATTTCTACGAGCAGTACTTC,CSASRQRGTGINFYEQYF
few,TRBJ2-2,TRBV2,NA,TGTGCCAGCAAGGCCAGTAAGTCCGGGGAGCTGTTTTTT,CASKASKSGELFF
NA,TRBJ1-1,TRBV10-2,TRBD1,TGCGCCAGCAGCGCTGGACAGGCGAACACTGAAGCTTTCTTT,CASSAGQANTEAFF
few,TRBJ2-5,TRBV14,NA,TGTGCCAGCAGCCAAGAGTTGGAACAGGCCTTCCAAGAGACCCAGTACTTC,CASSQELEQAFQETQYF
NA,TRBJ2-2,TRBV11-3,NA,TGTGCCAGCAGCGGAGGCACCGCCCGCACCGGGGAGCTGTTTTTT,CASSGGTARTGELFF
few,TRBJ2-3,TRBV19,NA,TGTGCCAGTAGTATGGGCGTAGATACGCAGTATTTT,CASSMGVDTQYF